This T cell receptor beta chain came from a study of spatial heterogeneity in lung cancer (dated by TCRdb to between 2019 and 2020). About the study as a whole: More beta-chain than alpha-chain transcripts were consistently detected, likely reflecting higher beta-chain transcript abundance. Both alpha and beta chains were TCR-sequenced in 220 or so tumor regions, about 69 matched nontumor lung samples and 56 PBMC samples obtained at surgery. Nonsynonymous mutation counts, determined by whole-exome sequencing of tumor tissue, were related to features of the TCR repertoire. In non-small cell lung cancer, the study made a quantitative comparison of TCR alpha and beta repertoires among multiple tumor regions, matched nontumor lung and blood. In the raw uncorrected reads, each unique combination of TCR and UMI appeared on average more than ten times.

About this clonotype: Its binding antigen is unknown. Qualities for individual bases were not recorded, and no much larger clone is one base off.

The time point tag for this specimen amounts to: sample taken at primary tumor resection. Samples were obtained from 70 to 85 patients with early-stage, untreated non-small cell lung cancer from the lung TRACERx cohort. Without any cell sorting, TCR sequencing was performed on whole RNA extracted either from tumor and nontumor lung tissue or from cryopreserved PBMC samples. Patients were selected for TCR sequencing only if sufficient RNA was available from at least two tumor regions. Receptors were amplified or captured by 5' RACE. The instrument given in TCRdb is NextSeq 500. In the TCR library protocol, a unique molecular identifier was attached to each TCR cDNA molecule so that PCR and sequencing errors could be corrected. The study's own analysis went as follows. TCR identification, UMI-based error correction and CDR3 extraction were all carried out with Decombinator tools. TCRs above a frequency of 2 per 1,000, corresponding to the top 1% of the tumor frequency distribution, were defined as expanded. Renyi diversity was calculated using the R vegan package after each repertoire was subsampled 100 times to 5,000 TCRs. CDR3 similarity networks were built from amino acid triplet string-kernel similarity, connecting CDR3s with pairwise similarity above 0.82. TCRdb reran the public reads through fastp at Q25 and MiXCR, keeping productive beta chains. Entries that share a CDR3 protein sequence are merged under the most common genes and DNA. In this record, the V and J calls reflect TCRdb's handling and not the investigators' own analysis. In all, the sample holds tens of thousands of distinct CDR3 sequences, and 12% of those were seen once. Roughly 39% of the sample is taken by the ten largest.

Via the germline V gene (reference sequence), CDR1 is DFQATT and CDR2 SNEGSKA. From the cysteine up to the phenylalanine, the CDR3 has a length of 13 residues. The DNA shown is the 39-base CDR3, in frame from base 1. After removal of 5 bases from V and 5 bases from J, the junction retains 9 bases not matched to a gene. The paper's findings and limits, for the study overall: Additional single-cell paired TCR alpha and beta sequencing was considered necessary to confirm, at a functional level, the hypothesis that regional TCRs recognize regional mutations. Ubiquitous expanded tumor TCRs were detected in blood more often at tumor resection than at routine follow-up.

Sequencing was performed on PBMCs, taken at surgery. This chain joins TRBV20-1 to TRBJ2-7, with 7 bases in between that match TRBD1. The receptor comes from a male donor with early-stage non-small cell lung cancer. Here is the DNA: TGCAGTGCTTTTTGGACAGGCGGCGACGAGCAGTACTTC. Its protein is CSAFWTGGDEQYF.